This T cell receptor beta chain was obtained from a study of response to subunit inactivated influenza vaccine. TCRdb re-derived calls from the RT-PCR reads in MiXCR, one entry per CDR3 protein. This table has approximately 530,000 distinct CDR3 sequences, 10% to 15% appearing once. Overall study findings and caveats: T cells newly recruited by each seasonal influenza vaccination are few, the authors suggested.

This clonotype was seen only a few times. Its antigen is unidentified. CDR3 size: 16 residues. V shed 1 base and J shed 0 bases, with 12 bases lying between them. CDR1 is SGHTA, CDR2 FQGNSA, per germline. This clonotype originated in a middle-aged man who received an inactivated influenza vaccine. The rearrangement uses TRBV7-2 and TRBJ1-1, with unresolved D. This material consisted of PBMCs from blood, taken 40 to 50 days after vaccination. Here the CDR3 DNA reads TGTGCCAGCAGCTTAGGGTTAGGCTTACTGAACACTGAAGCTTTCTTT. It encodes CASSLGLGLLNTEAFF.